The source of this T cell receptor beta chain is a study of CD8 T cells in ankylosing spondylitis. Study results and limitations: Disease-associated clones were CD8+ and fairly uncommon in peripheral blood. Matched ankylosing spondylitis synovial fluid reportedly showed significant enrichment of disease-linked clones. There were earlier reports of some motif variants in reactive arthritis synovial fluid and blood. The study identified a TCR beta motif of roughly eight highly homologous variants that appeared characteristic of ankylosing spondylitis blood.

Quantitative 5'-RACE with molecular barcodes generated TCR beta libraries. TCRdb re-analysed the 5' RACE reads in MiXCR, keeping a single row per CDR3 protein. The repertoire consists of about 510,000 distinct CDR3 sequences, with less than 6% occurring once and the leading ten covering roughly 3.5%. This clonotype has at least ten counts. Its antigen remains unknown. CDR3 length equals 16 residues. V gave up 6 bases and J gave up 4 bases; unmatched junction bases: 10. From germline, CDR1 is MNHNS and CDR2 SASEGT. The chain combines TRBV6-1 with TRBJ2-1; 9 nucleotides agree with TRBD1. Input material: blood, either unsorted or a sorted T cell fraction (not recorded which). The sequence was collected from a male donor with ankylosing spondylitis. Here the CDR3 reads CASRPGQGPKYNEQFF. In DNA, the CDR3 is TGTGCCAGCAGACCTGGACAGGGGCCCAAGTACAATGAGCAGTTCTTC.